This T cell receptor (beta chain) was observed in a study of T-cell reconstitution after alpha-beta-depleted transplantation in children. As it was prepared, the TCRbeta library received unique molecular identifiers. Each CDR3 protein gets one entry after TCRdb re-called the PCR reads with MiXCR. There are a few hundred thousand distinct CDR3 sequences in the sample; under 14% occur only once, and around a quarter lies in the top ten. From germline, CDR1 is DFQATT and CDR2 SNEGSKA (reference sequence). Trimming cost V 5 bases and J 4 bases; bases outside gene matches: 9. The CDR3 runs to 14 residues. This clonotype was detected ten times or more.

The clonotype comes from a male patient aged 2-15 years who had a stem cell transplant for chronic granulomatous disease, so the T cells may come from the graft donor. The sample was peripheral blood, taken 180 days after TCRalphabeta/CD19-depleted stem cell transplant. The chain couples TRBV20-1 to TRBJ2-3; 7 bases fit TRBD1. The CDR3 DNA sequence: TGCAGTGCTGTCGACAGGGACATTCCAGATACGCAGTATTTT. Amino acid sequence: CSAVDRDIPDTQYF.